A single sample is the source of the 5 T cell receptor beta chains below, sequenced in a study of neurological immune-mediated disorders. Described time point: longitudinal time-point 3. MiXCR, applied by TCRdb to the 5' RACE reads, yields one record per CDR3 protein. The sample carries more than 50,000 distinct CDR3 sequences, approximately 9.2% recorded once. The sequencing input was PBMCs. These receptors were obtained from a woman in her thirties or forties in good health.

In its sample, this clonotype was seen many times. The chain carries TRBV20-1 and TRBJ2-7, with a possible D match to TRBD2 (6 bases). This CDR3 region has 13 residues. Trimming cost V 6 bases and J 7 bases, with 19 bases left between them. Germline values: CDR1 DFQATT, CDR2 SNEGSKA (reference sequence). The CDR3 loop reads CSASRTARGEQYF. In DNA form, the CDR3 reads TGCAGTGCCAGCAGGACGGCGCGGGGTGAGCAGTACTTC.

At least ten counts were recorded for this clonotype. The CDR3 sequence: CASSLVAILAGDTDTQYF. DNA of the CDR3: TGTGCCAGCAGCTTGGTCGCGATTTTAGCGGGGGACACAGATACGCAGTATTTT. The chain employs TRBV7-3 and TRBJ2-3; 9 bases fit TRBD2. Germline V gene data show CDR1 as SGHTA and CDR2 as FQGTGA. This CDR3 has 18 amino acids. V lost 3 bases to trimming and J lost 2 bases; unmatched junction nucleotides: 12.

This clonotype appeared many times. The rearrangement uses TRBV5-1 and TRBJ2-3; perhaps TRBD1 as D (6 bases). Germline V gene sequence: CDR1 SGHRS, CDR2 YFSETQ. The V end lost 5 bases, the J end lost 5 bases, and 15 bases lay between the germline ends. The CDR3 is 14 residues long. The CDR3 coding sequence is TGCGCCAGCAGGCCCCAGGGGTTTTTAGATACGCAGTATTTT. Translating gives CASRPQGFLDTQYF.

This clonotype has at least ten counts. The chain couples TRBV5-1 to TRBJ1-4; TRBD1 is a possible D gene (5 bases). The CDR3 contains 13 residues. Germline CDR1 is SGHRS and CDR2 is YFSETQ. V was trimmed by 0 bases and J by 5 bases, leaving 5 bases between them. The CDR3 loop is CASSLAGNEKLFF. CDR3 coding DNA: TGCGCCAGCAGCTTGGCAGGGAATGAAAAACTGTTTTTT.

This clonotype has a handful of counts. V gene TRBV5-1 combines with J gene TRBJ1-1; 8 nucleotides line up with TRBD1. CDR1 and CDR2 (germline): SGHRS, YFSETQ. There are 14 residues in the CDR3. Trimming cost V 6 bases and J 2 bases; bases outside gene matches: 6. CDR3 residues: CASMTGAFNTEAFF. The CDR3 DNA is TGCGCCAGCATGACAGGGGCCTTCAACACTGAAGCTTTCTTT.